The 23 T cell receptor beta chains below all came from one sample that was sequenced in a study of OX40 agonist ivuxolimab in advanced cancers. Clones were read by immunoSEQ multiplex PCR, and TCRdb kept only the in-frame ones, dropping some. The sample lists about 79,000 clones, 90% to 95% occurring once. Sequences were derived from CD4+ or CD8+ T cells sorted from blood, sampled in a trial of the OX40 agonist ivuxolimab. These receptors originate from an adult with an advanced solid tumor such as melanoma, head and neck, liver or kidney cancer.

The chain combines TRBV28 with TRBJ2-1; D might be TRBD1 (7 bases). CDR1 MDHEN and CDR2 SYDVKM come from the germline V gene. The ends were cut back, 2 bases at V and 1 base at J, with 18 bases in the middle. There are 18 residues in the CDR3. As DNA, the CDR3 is TGTGCCAGCAGTTTACCCCCCGGGGCAGGGGGGTCCTACAATGAGCAGTTCTTC. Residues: CASSLPPGAGGSYNEQFF. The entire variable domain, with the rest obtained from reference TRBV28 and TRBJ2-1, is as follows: DVKVTQSSRYLVKRTGEKVFLECVQDMDHENMFWYRQDPGLGLRLIYFSYDVKMKEKGDIPEGYSVSREKKERFSLILESASTNQTSMYLCASSLPPGAGGSYNEQFFGPGTRLTVL.

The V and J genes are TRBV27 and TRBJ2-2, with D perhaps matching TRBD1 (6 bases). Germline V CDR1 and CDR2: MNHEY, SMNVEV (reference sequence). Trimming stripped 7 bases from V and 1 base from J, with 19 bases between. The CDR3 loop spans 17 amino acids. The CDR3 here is CASTLGEDSMNTGELFF. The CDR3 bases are TGTGCCAGCACCTTAGGAGAGGACAGCATGAACACCGGGGAGCTGTTTTTT.

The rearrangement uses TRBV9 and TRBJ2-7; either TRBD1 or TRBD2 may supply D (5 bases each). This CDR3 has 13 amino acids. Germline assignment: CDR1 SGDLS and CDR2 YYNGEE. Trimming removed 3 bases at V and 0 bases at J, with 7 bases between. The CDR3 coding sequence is TGTGCCAGCAGCGGGGGGAGCTCCTACGAGCAGTACTTC. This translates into CASSGGSSYEQYF.

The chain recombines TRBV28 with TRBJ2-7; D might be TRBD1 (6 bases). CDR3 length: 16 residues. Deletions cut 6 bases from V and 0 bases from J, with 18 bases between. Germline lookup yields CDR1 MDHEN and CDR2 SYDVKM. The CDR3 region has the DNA TGTGCCAGCAGCTACAGTCCACAGGGATCCTCCTACGAGCAGTACTTC. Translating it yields CASSYSPQGSSYEQYF.

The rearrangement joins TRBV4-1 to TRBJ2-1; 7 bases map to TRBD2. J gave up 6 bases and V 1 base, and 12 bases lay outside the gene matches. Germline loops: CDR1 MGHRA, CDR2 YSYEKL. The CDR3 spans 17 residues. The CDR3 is CASSQVRGLAGVNEQFF. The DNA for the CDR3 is TGCGCCAGCAGCCAAGTCCGTGGTTTAGCGGGTGTCAATGAGCAGTTCTTC.

The CDR3 DNA sequence: TGTGCCAGCAGCTTAGATGCGGGAGGTGGGTACGAGCAGTACTTC. This translates into CASSLDAGGGYEQYF. The rearrangement uses TRBV7-2 and TRBJ2-7; 8 bases are shared with TRBD2. The CDR3 extends over 15 amino acids. Losses at the gene ends were 1 base for V and 4 bases for J; bases not matched to a gene: 6. Germline values: CDR1 SGHTA, CDR2 FQGNSA.

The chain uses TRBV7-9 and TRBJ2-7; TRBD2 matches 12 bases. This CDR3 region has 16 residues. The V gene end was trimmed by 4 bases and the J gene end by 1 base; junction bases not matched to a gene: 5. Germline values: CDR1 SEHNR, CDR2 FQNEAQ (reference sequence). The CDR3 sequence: CASSSRLAGVSYEQYF. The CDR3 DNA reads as TGTGCCAGCAGCTCGCGACTAGCGGGGGTTTCCTACGAGCAGTACTTC. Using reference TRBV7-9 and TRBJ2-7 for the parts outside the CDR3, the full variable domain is DTGVSQNPRHKITKRGQNVTFRCDPISEHNRLYWYRQTLGQGPEFLTYFQNEAQLEKSRLLSDRFSAERPKGSFSTLEIQRTEQGDSAMYLCASSSRLAGVSYEQYFGPGTRLTVT.

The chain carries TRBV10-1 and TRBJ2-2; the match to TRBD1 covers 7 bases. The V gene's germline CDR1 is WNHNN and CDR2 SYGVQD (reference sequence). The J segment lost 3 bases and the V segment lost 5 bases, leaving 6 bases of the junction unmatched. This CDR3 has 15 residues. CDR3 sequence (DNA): TGCGCCAGCAGTAGGACAGGAGAATACACCGGGGAGCTGTTTTTT. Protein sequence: CASSRTGEYTGELFF.

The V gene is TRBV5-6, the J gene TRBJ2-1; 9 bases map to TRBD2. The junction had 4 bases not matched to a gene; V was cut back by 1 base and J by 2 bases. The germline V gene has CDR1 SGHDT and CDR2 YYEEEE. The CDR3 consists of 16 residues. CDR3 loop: CASSLHVAGAYNEQFF. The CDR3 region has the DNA TGTGCCAGCAGCTTGCATGTAGCGGGGGCCTACAATGAGCAGTTCTTC.

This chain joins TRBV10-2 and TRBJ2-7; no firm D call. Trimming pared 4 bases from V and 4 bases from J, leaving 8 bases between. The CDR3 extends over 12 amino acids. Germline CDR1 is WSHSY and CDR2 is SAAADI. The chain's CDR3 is CASSGEGYEQYF. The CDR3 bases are TGCGCCAGCAGTGGTGAAGGGTACGAGCAGTACTTC.

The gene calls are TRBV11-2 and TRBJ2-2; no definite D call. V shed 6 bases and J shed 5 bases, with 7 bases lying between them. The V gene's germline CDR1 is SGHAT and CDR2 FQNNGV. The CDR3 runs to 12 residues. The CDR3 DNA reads TGTGCCAGCAGTTCGAGGACCGGGGAGCTGTTTTTT. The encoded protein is CASSSRTGELFF.

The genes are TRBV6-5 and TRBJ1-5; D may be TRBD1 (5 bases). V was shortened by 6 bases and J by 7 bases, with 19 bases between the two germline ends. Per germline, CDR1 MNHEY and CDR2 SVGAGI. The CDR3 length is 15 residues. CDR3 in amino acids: CASSPGTGESQPQHF. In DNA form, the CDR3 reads TGTGCCAGCAGCCCCGGGACCGGCGAATCCCAGCCCCAGCATTTT.

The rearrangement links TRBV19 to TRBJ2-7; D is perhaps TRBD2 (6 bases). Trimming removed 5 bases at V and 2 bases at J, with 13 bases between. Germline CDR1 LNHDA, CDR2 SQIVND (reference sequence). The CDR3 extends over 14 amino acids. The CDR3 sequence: CASSGTLSAYEQYF. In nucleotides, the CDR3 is TGTGCCAGTAGTGGGACTTTAAGCGCCTACGAGCAGTACTTC. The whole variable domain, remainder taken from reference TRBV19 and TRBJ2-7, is DGGITQSPKYLFRKEGQNVTLSCEQNLNHDAMYWYRQDPGQGLRLIYYSQIVNDFQKGDIAEGYSVSREKKESFPLTVTSAQKNPTAFYLCASSGTLSAYEQYFGPGTRLTVT.

CDR3 loop: CASSLQGSNQPQHF. In nucleotides, the CDR3 is TGTGCCAGCAGTTTACAGGGCTCCAATCAGCCCCAGCATTTT. The V and J genes are TRBV27 and TRBJ1-5; weak D call: TRBD1 (5 bases). Germline V lookup: CDR1 MNHEY, CDR2 SMNVEV (reference sequence). CDR3 size: 14 residues. V was pared by 2 bases and J by 3 bases, with 8 bases between.

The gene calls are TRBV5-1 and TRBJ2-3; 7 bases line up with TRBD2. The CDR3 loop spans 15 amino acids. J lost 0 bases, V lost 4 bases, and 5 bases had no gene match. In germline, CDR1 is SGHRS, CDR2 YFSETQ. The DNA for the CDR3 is TGCGCCAGCAGCCGCTGGGGGGGAAGCACAGATACGCAGTATTTT. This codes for CASSRWGGSTDTQYF.

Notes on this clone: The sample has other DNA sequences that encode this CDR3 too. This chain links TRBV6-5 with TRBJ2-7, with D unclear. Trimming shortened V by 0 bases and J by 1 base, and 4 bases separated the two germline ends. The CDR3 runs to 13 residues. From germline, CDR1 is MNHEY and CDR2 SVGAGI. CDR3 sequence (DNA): TGTGCCAGCAGTTACTCCGTTTCCTACGAGCAGTACTTC. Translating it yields CASSYSVSYEQYF.

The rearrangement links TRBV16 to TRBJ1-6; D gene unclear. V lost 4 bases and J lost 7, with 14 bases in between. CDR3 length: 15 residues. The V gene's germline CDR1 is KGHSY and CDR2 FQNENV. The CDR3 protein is CASSPSPLNNSPLHF. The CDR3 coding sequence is TGTGCCAGCAGCCCCTCCCCTCTGAACAATTCACCCCTCCACTTT.

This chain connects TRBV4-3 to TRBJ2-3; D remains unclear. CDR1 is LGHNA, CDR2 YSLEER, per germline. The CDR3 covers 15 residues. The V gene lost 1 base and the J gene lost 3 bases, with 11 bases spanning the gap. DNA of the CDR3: TGCGCCAGCAGCCAAGGAGGTACGGAGACAGATACGCAGTATTTT. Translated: CASSQGGTETDTQYF.

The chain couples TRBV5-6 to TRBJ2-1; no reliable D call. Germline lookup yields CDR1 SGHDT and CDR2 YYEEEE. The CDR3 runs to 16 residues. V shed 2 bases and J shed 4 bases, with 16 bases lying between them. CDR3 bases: TGTGCCAGCAGCTTTTGGGCAAGCGCCCCATACAATGAGCAGTTCTTC. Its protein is CASSFWASAPYNEQFF.

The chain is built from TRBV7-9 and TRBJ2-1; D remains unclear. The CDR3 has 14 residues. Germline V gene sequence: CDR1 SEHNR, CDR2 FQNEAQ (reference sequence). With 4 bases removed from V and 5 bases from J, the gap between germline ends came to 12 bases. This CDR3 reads CASSSGKFNNEQFF. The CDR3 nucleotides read TGTGCCAGCAGCTCAGGCAAATTTAACAATGAGCAGTTCTTC.

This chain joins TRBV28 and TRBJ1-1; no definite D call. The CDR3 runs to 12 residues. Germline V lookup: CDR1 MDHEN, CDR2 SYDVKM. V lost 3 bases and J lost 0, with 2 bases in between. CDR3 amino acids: CASSLLNTEAFF. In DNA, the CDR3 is TGTGCCAGCAGTTTGTTGAACACTGAAGCTTTCTTT.

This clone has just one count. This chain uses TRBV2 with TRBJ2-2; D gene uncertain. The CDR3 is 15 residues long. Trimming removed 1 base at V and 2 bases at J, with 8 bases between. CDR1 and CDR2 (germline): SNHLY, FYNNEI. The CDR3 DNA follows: TGTGCCAGCAGTGAAGAACACCAAAACACCGGGGAGCTGTTTTTT. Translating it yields CASSEEHQNTGELFF.

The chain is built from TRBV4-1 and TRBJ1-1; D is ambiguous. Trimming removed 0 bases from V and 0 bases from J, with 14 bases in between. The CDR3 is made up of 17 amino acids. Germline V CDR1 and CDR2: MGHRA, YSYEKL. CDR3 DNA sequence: TGCGCCAGCAGCCAAGAGGGCGGGCAGCCATTGAACACTGAAGCTTTCTTT. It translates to CASSQEGGQPLNTEAFF.